This T cell receptor (beta chain) was identified in a study of identical twins. Study-wide results and limits: Within beta out-of-frame sequences, the excess sharing observed between twins was weaker. It was out-of-frame TCR alpha sharing in monozygotic twins that models underestimated. Conclusions came from cross-sectional statistical analysis, not from following the same donors.

Every donor was a healthy Caucasian. On this clonotype itself: The antigen is undetermined.

The V gene's germline CDR1 is LGHNA and CDR2 YSLEER. The CDR3 runs to 11 residues. Trimming shortened V by 6 bases and J by 9 bases, and 11 bases separated the two germline ends. TCRdb re-derived calls from the 5' RACE reads in MiXCR, one entry per CDR3 protein. The table shows 350,000 to 450,000 distinct CDR3 sequences, with 18% occurring only once. The source of this sequence is a man aged 50-60 years in good health. V gene TRBV4-3 combines with J gene TRBJ2-5; possibly TRBD1 for D (6 bases). The sample consisted of naive T cells sorted from blood. The CDR3: CASRSGDAQYF. The CDR3 nucleotides are TGCGCCAGCAGATCAGGGGACGCCCAGTACTTC.